These 10 T cell receptor beta chains were sequenced from one sample in a study of T cells in localized non-small cell lung cancer. Data came from immunoSEQ multiplex PCR; TCRdb stores just in-frame clones and leaves some out. This sample has roughly 53,000 clones, with roughly 84% found just once. The sequencing used peripheral blood mononuclear cells, collected before any cancer treatment. These receptors originate from a man aged 40 to 75 with stage III lung adenocarcinoma.

The chain links TRBV9 to TRBJ1-6, with D hard to call. V was shortened by 4 bases and J by 6 bases, with 14 bases between the two germline ends. Germline V gives CDR1 SGDLS, CDR2 YYNGEE. The CDR3 runs 15 residues. As DNA, the CDR3 is TGTGCCAGCAGCCCTACTTCGTGGGTTAATTCACCCCTCCACTTT. Translating it yields CASSPTSWVNSPLHF.

This rearrangement joins TRBV7-2 to TRBJ2-1; D call uncertain. The CDR3 totals 12 residues. V lost 2 bases and J 9 bases, leaving 8 bases between the germline ends. Germline lookup yields CDR1 SGHTA and CDR2 FQGNSA. The CDR3 loop reads CASSLTGIEQFF. The CDR3 DNA sequence: TGTGCCAGCAGCTTAACCGGTATTGAGCAGTTCTTC.

This rearrangement joins TRBV27 to TRBJ1-1; the match to TRBD1 covers 7 bases. Germline CDR1 is MNHEY and CDR2 is SMNVEV (reference sequence). The CDR3 sequence is 13 residues long. J was trimmed by 4 bases and V by 5 bases; bases with no gene match: 4. Here the CDR3 reads CASSERQGTEAFF. Here the CDR3 DNA reads TGTGCCAGCAGTGAACGACAGGGCACTGAAGCTTTCTTT.

This clone was found once. The V gene is TRBV4-2, the J gene TRBJ1-1; perhaps TRBD1 as D (5 bases). The CDR3 totals 15 residues. The ends were cut back, 0 bases at V and 4 bases at J, with 12 bases in the middle. In germline, CDR1 is LGHNA, CDR2 YNFKEQ. The CDR3 loop is CASSQEAGRSTEAFF. As DNA, the CDR3 is TGTGCCAGCAGCCAAGAAGCAGGGAGGAGCACTGAAGCTTTCTTT.

The chain employs TRBV5-1 and TRBJ2-5; D call uncertain. V was trimmed by 3 bases and J by 3 bases, leaving 9 bases between them. Germline V gene data show CDR1 as SGHRS and CDR2 as YFSETQ. The CDR3 runs to 13 residues. The CDR3: CASSSFPEETQYF. CDR3 sequence (DNA): TGCGCCAGCAGCTCGTTCCCCGAAGAGACCCAGTACTTC.

The chain is built from TRBV6-5 and TRBJ2-3; D ambiguous. There are 14 residues in the CDR3. In germline, CDR1 is MNHEY, CDR2 SVGAGI. Trimming shortened V by 8 bases and J by 0 bases, and 12 bases separated the two germline ends. The CDR3, as DNA: TGTGCCAGCCAAATGGGCGGAAGCACAGATACGCAGTATTTT. The encoded protein is CASQMGGSTDTQYF.

The rearrangement links TRBV5-6 to TRBJ2-2; 12 positions agree with TRBD2. This CDR3 contains 17 residues. Germline CDR1 SGHDT, CDR2 YYEEEE. Unmatched junction bases numbered 6, after V lost 1 base and J lost 5 bases. CDR3 residues: CASSLWTSGDTTGELFF. CDR3 in DNA: TGTGCCAGCAGCTTGTGGACTAGCGGGGACACTACCGGGGAGCTGTTTTTT.

This sequence joins TRBV2 and TRBJ2-1; D gene uncertain. The CDR3 covers 15 residues. Germline V gene lookup returns CDR1 SNHLY and CDR2 FYNNEI. Trimming cost V 1 base and J 2 bases, with 9 bases left between them. CDR3 sequence reads: CASSEEINTYNEQFF. The CDR3, as DNA: TGTGCCAGCAGTGAAGAGATCAACACCTACAATGAGCAGTTCTTC.

This clone was observed once. This rearrangement joins TRBV11-2 to TRBJ2-2, with 8 bases fitting TRBD1. The CDR3 extends over 16 amino acids. Germline assignment: CDR1 SGHAT and CDR2 FQNNGV. V trimming: 4 bases; J trimming: 5 bases; junction bases outside the gene matches: 9. The CDR3 is CASSSPGQGRTGELFF. The CDR3 DNA follows: TGTGCCAGCAGCTCCCCCGGACAGGGACGGACCGGGGAGCTGTTTTTT.

This clone was seen a handful of times. This chain connects TRBV7-3 to TRBJ2-3; 7 bases match TRBD1. With V trimmed by 7 bases and J by 1 base, 5 bases remained unmatched. CDR3 length: 14 amino acids. Germline values: CDR1 SGHTA, CDR2 FQGTGA. The DNA for the CDR3 is TGTGCCAGCACCCCGACAGGGCGCACAGATACGCAGTATTTT. It encodes CASTPTGRTDTQYF.